The rows below give T cell receptor beta chains drawn from one sample of a study of blood T cell repertoires in COVID-19. The table came from immunoSEQ multiplex PCR; TCRdb's copy has only in-frame clones and leaves some out. The sample has 200,000 to 300,000 clones, approximately 88% seen once. What was sequenced was peripheral blood. The source is a woman in her 30s with COVID-19, enrolled during active disease. CDR3s include the opening cysteine and the closing phenylalanine or tryptophan. The D gene is left open where the match is weak. The size field is filled for only some rows; it gives once, few, many or a size class.

V gene	J gene	D gene	CDR3 length	clone size	CDR3 protein	CDR3 DNA
TRBV29-1	TRBJ1-2	-	12	once	CSVGIGIYGYTF	TGCAGCGTTGGCATCGGGATTTATGGCTACACCTTC
TRBV27	TRBJ2-5	TRBD2	15	-	CASSLVAGGAETQYF	TGTGCCAGCAGTTTAGTGGCGGGGGGAGCAGAGACCCAGTACTTC
TRBV7-2	TRBJ2-7	TRBD2	15	-	CASSLGGDIHYEQYF	TGTGCCAGCAGCCTCGGGGGGGACATACACTACGAGCAGTACTTC
TRBV5-1	TRBJ1-1	-	12	-	CASSWGGTEAFF	TGCGCCAGCAGCTGGGGGGGCACTGAAGCTTTCTTT
TRBV29-1	TRBJ2-2	-	13	once	CSVGTTNTGELFF	TGCAGCGTAGGGACAACTAACACCGGGGAGCTGTTTTTT
TRBV7-2	TRBJ2-2	TRBD1	13	-	CASSWTGVGELFF	TGTGCCAGCAGCTGGACAGGGGTCGGGGAGCTGTTTTTT
TRBV24-1	TRBJ1-2	-	15	-	CATSDGDGSNYGYTF	TGTGCCACCAGTGATGGAGACGGGTCTAACTATGGCTACACCTTC
TRBV4-1	TRBJ2-7	-	13	-	CASSQALGGEQYF	TGCGCCAGCAGCCAAGCCCTTGGCGGGGAACAGTACTTC
TRBV5-6	TRBJ2-1	TRBD2	15	once	CASSRRGGYNNEQFF	TGTGCCAGCAGCCGGCGGGGGGGATACAACAATGAGCAGTTCTTC
TRBV19	TRBJ2-3	-	15	-	CASSISRDPTDTQYF	TGTGCCAGTAGTATTTCGCGGGATCCCACAGATACGCAGTATTTT
TRBV6-5	TRBJ1-2	-	13	-	CASSYSPNYGYTF	TGTGCCAGCAGTTATTCTCCGAACTATGGCTACACCTTC
TRBV6-2/TRBV6-3	TRBJ2-3	-	15	-	CASSYSAGFTDTQYF	TGTGCCAGCAGTTACTCTGCGGGGTTTACAGATACGCAGTATTTT
TRBV18	TRBJ2-7	TRBD2	16	-	CASSQPGLAGIHEQYF	TGTGCCAGCTCTCAGCCGGGACTAGCGGGTATTCACGAGCAGTACTTC
TRBV28	TRBJ1-2	TRBD1	14	once	CASNTGTGIYGYTF	TGTGCCAGCAATACCGGGACAGGGATATATGGCTACACCTTC
TRBV6-2/TRBV6-3	TRBJ2-7	-	14	few	CASSYRTAFYEQYF	TGTGCCAGCAGTTACCGGACAGCGTTCTACGAGCAGTACTTC
TRBV23-1	TRBJ2-3	-	17	-	CASSQPTSRSGTDTQYF	TGCGCCAGCAGTCAACCCACCTCCCGGAGTGGCACAGATACGCAGTATTTT
TRBV5-1	TRBJ1-1	TRBD1	16	once	CASSSLTGGLNTEAFF	TGCGCCAGCAGCTCTCTAACAGGGGGCTTGAACACTGAAGCTTTCTTT
TRBV6-5	TRBJ2-2	-	14	-	CASSPTTEPGELFF	TGTGCCAGCAGTCCGACTACCGAGCCCGGGGAGCTGTTTTTT
TRBV28	TRBJ1-2	TRBD1	13	-	CASSPGTGTGYTF	TGTGCCAGCAGTCCCGGGACAGGGACTGGCTACACCTTC
TRBV6-5	TRBJ1-1	-	13	-	CASSRGMNTEAFF	TGTGCCAGCAGTAGGGGGATGAACACTGAAGCTTTCTTT
TRBV6-2/TRBV6-3	TRBJ2-3	TRBD2	16	-	CASSPTSSGRRDTQYF	TGTGCCAGCAGTCCCACTTCTAGCGGGAGGAGGGATACGCAGTATTTT
TRBV6-1	TRBJ1-2	TRBD1	14	-	CASSSTTGGVGYTF	TGTGCCAGCAGTTCGACTACAGGGGGCGTCGGCTACACCTTC
TRBV19	TRBJ2-1	TRBD2	16	-	CASSGTSGRRGNEQFF	TGTGCCAGTAGCGGGACTAGCGGGAGGCGGGGGAATGAGCAGTTCTTC
TRBV27	TRBJ1-4	TRBD1	16	-	CASSPRTGETNEKLFF	TGTGCCAGCAGTCCGCGGACAGGTGAAACTAATGAAAAACTGTTTTTT
TRBV6-5	TRBJ2-2	TRBD1	15	-	CASRPGTANTGELFF	TGTGCCAGCAGGCCCGGGACAGCGAACACCGGGGAGCTGTTTTTT
TRBV2	TRBJ2-5	TRBD1	13	-	CASSGQGGQTQYF	TGTGCCAGCTCGGGACAGGGAGGACAGACCCAGTACTTC
TRBV24-1	TRBJ1-4	-	13	-	CAASKGAGEKLFF	TGTGCCGCTTCGAAAGGGGCAGGAGAAAAACTGTTTTTT
TRBV9	TRBJ1-6	-	16	-	CASSALQSSYNSPLHF	TGTGCCAGCAGCGCCCTACAGAGCTCCTATAATTCACCCCTCCACTTT
TRBV11-2	TRBJ2-5	TRBD2	15	-	CASSLERGERETQYF	TGTGCCAGCAGCTTAGAGCGGGGGGAGCGAGAGACCCAGTACTTC